This T cell receptor beta chain was documented in a study of T cells in Graves' hyperthyroidism and ophthalmopathy. Study at large: Before any treatment, at initial diagnosis, peripheral blood was collected.

On the basis of clinical symptoms, serum thyroxine and TRAb, thyroid ultrasound and orbital computed tomography, diagnoses were made. A sample of blood taken at first hyperthyroidism diagnosis preceded any ophthalmopathy symptoms. Out of approximately 10 ml of fresh peripheral blood came the PBMCs. Amplified TCR beta CDR3 regions derived from RNA transcripts. First-round RT-PCR of the TCR CDR3 relied on the HTBI primer set. Via MiXCR, TCRdb re-called the multiplex PCR reads, giving one row per CDR3 protein. Of around 260,000 distinct CDR3 sequences in the sample, around a quarter are singletons; the top ten hold about a quarter. The CDR3 spans 16 residues. J gave up 5 bases and V 1 base, and 6 bases lay outside the gene matches. The V gene's germline CDR1 is MNHEY and CDR2 SVGAGI.

V is TRBV6-5 and J is TRBJ2-5, with TRBD1 matching 11 bases. The specimen sequenced was blood. This clonotype originated in a man between 40 and 49 years old with Graves' hyperthyroidism that later progressed to Graves' ophthalmopathy. The CDR3 DNA is TGTGCCAGCAGTTACTTCGGACAGGGGGCCATCGAGACCCAGTACTTC. Protein sequence: CASSYFGQGAIETQYF.